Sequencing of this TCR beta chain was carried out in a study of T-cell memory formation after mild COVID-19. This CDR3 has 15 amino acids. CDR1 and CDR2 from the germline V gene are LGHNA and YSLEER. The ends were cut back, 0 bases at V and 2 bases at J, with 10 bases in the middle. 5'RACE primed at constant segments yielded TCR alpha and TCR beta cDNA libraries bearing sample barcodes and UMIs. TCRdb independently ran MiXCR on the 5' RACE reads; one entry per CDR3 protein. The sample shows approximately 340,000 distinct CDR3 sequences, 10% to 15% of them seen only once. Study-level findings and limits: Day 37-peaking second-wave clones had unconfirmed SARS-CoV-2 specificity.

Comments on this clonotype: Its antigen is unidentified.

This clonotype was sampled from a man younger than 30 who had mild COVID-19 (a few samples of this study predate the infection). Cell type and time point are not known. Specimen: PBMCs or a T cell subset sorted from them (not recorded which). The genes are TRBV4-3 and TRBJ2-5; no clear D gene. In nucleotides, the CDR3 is TGCGCCAGCAGCCAAGATCGTAGATCGCAAGAGACCCAGTACTTC. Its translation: CASSQDRRSQETQYF.